The sequence of this T cell receptor (beta chain) was determined in a study of blood T cells in healthy people across ages. The study, taken as a whole, reports: Samples with more naive T cells showed higher observed beta diversity. More naive CD4+ cells and higher diversity were found in long-lived than in aged donors.

Alongside a J-beta primer mix, a sample-barcoded 5' primer served in a second PCR lasting roughly 6 to 11 cycles. TCRdb re-analysed the 5' RACE reads in MiXCR, keeping a single row per CDR3 protein. The sample shows a few hundred thousand distinct CDR3 sequences, about 25% of them seen only once. There are 14 residues in the CDR3. This clonotype was recorded a few times. Its specificity is unknown. These same data were also listed under a study on T cells of mothers and their children. That work contributes: The study found thymic selection shapes TCR recombination output similarly in related and unrelated pairs.

This clonotype was obtained from a boy younger than 10 in good health. The sample comprised blood. The V and J genes are TRBV21-1 and TRBJ2-5. TRBV21-1 is flagged as a pseudogene. The CDR3 spells CASRGKPRRQTQYF. CDR3 sequence (DNA): TGTGCCAGCCGTGGAAAACCGCGAAGGCAGACCCAGTACTTC.